Listed here are 18 T cell receptor beta chains from one sample, sequenced in a study of T-cell reconstitution after alpha-beta-depleted transplantation in children. TCRbeta library preparation incorporated unique molecular identifiers. TCRdb passed the PCR reads through MiXCR, listing each CDR3 protein once. The table records tens of thousands of distinct CDR3 sequences, approximately 43% of them present only once. This material consisted of PBMCs, mostly from graft donor cells, taken 360 days after TCRalphabeta/CD19-depleted stem cell transplant. The receptors shown here come from a male patient aged 10-17 years who had a stem cell transplant for acute lymphoblastic leukemia, so the T cells may come from the graft donor.

This rearrangement joins TRBV3-1 to TRBJ2-7, with 12 bases matching TRBD1. This CDR3 is 16 amino acids long. Unmatched junction bases numbered 8, after V lost 1 base and J lost 7 bases. Germline V gene sequence: CDR1 LGHDT, CDR2 YNNKEL (reference sequence). The CDR3 DNA sequence: TGTGCCAGCAGCCAAGTAAGGGGACAGGGGGCTAATGAGCAGTACTTC. Amino acids: CASSQVRGQGANEQYF.

This chain links TRBV12-3 or TRBV12-4 with TRBJ1-5; a weak D match, TRBD1 (5 bases). CDR3 size: 16 residues. The V end lost 2 bases, the J end lost 3 bases, and 14 bases lay between the germline ends. The CDR3 sequence is CASSLIAGGINQPQHF. The DNA of the CDR3 is TGTGCCAGCAGTTTAATCGCGGGGGGGATCAATCAGCCCCAGCATTTT.

V gene TRBV11-2 combines with J gene TRBJ2-3; D is uncertain. Germline CDR1 SGHAT, CDR2 FQNNGV. The CDR3 has 15 amino acids. V lost 5 bases and J 2 bases, leaving 14 bases between the germline ends. CDR3 bases: TGTGCCAGCAGCCGCAGGATTTTCGCCACAGATACGCAGTATTTT. Protein product: CASSRRIFATDTQYF.

This chain connects TRBV18 to TRBJ2-2; D ambiguous. Germline V lookup: CDR1 KGHSH, CDR2 LQKENI. CDR3 length equals 15 residues. The V end was cut by 2 bases, the J end by 1 base, with 8 bases between. The CDR3 DNA is TGTGCCAGCTCACCAACCCGGATGAACACCGGGGAGCTGTTTTTT. It yields the protein CASSPTRMNTGELFF.

This sequence joins TRBV12-3 or TRBV12-4 and TRBJ2-7; D call uncertain. V was clipped by 6 bases and J by 5 bases, with 17 bases between them. The CDR3 runs to 14 residues. CDR3: CASRTFGHPHEQYF. For the CDR3, the DNA is TGTGCCAGCAGGACATTTGGGCATCCCCACGAGCAGTACTTC.

In regard to this clonotype: One end of the junction fails to match germline, which may point to a read error. The chain is built from TRBV12-3 or TRBV12-4 and TRBJ2-7; tentatively, D is TRBD1 or TRBD2 (6 bases each). The CDR3 runs to 12 residues. CDR3 amino acids: CASSYRAREAIF. In DNA form, the CDR3 reads TGTGCCAGCAGTTACAGGGCGCGGGAAGCGATCTTC.

V is TRBV15 and J is TRBJ2-7; D perhaps matches TRBD1 (6 bases). The germline V gene has CDR1 LNHNV and CDR2 YYDKDF (reference sequence). The CDR3 extends over 16 amino acids. Trimming stripped 3 bases from V and 1 base from J, with 16 bases between. The DNA of the CDR3 is TGTGCCACCAGCAGGGAACGGGACAACCCTTCCTACGAGCAGTACTTC. Translated, it gives CATSRERDNPSYEQYF.

This chain connects TRBV4-2 to TRBJ2-3, with TRBD2 matching over 12 bases. This CDR3 contains 17 residues. Germline values: CDR1 LGHNA, CDR2 YNFKEQ. With V trimmed by 3 bases and J by 2 bases, 6 bases remained unmatched. The DNA for the CDR3 is TGTGCCAGCAGCCAGTATACTAGCGGGGGGCCCACAGATACGCAGTATTTT. It yields the protein CASSQYTSGGPTDTQYF.

The chain uses TRBV7-2 and TRBJ2-1; TRBD2 matches at 9 bases. The CDR3 consists of 17 residues. The V and J ends lost 2 bases and 9 bases, in that order; junction bases with no gene match: 14. CDR1 and CDR2 from the germline V gene are SGHTA and FQGNSA. The CDR3 loop reads CASSLKAWREGRSEQFF. The CDR3 coding sequence is TGTGCCAGCAGCTTAAAGGCGTGGCGGGAGGGCCGGAGTGAGCAGTTCTTC.

This clonotype showed up many times. V gene TRBV9 combines with J gene TRBJ2-7, with TRBD1 as a possible D gene (5 bases). The CDR3 is 15 amino acids. Germline CDR1 reads SGDLS; CDR2 reads YYNGEE. The germline V and J ends were trimmed by 0 bases and 2 bases, with 12 bases remaining between them. CDR3 in amino acids: CASSVASDRAYEQYF. The CDR3 DNA reads TGTGCCAGCAGCGTAGCGTCAGACAGAGCCTACGAGCAGTACTTC.

This sequence joins TRBV20-1 and TRBJ2-1, with TRBD2 identical over 9 bases. J was trimmed by 2 bases and V by 5 bases; bases with no gene match: 7. CDR3 length: 15 residues. CDR1 is DFQATT, CDR2 SNEGSKA, per germline (reference sequence). CDR3 sequence: CSASLIAGAYNEQFF. The CDR3 nucleotides read TGCAGTGCTTCACTCATAGCGGGGGCCTACAATGAGCAGTTCTTC.

The J gene is TRBJ2-3, the V gene TRBV15; D not resolved. CDR3 length: 13 residues. Trimming pared 0 bases from V and 3 bases from J, leaving 4 bases between. Germline CDR1 is LNHNV and CDR2 is YYDKDF (reference sequence). The CDR3 region is CATSREGTDTQYF. The CDR3 region has the DNA TGTGCCACCAGCAGAGAAGGTACAGATACGCAGTATTTT.

The V gene is TRBV7-3, the J gene TRBJ2-3; tentatively, D is TRBD2 (5 bases). With 1 base removed from V and 5 bases from J, the gap between germline ends came to 7 bases. Germline-derived CDR1 and CDR2 are SGHTA and FQGTGA. The CDR3 loop spans 13 amino acids. The CDR3 DNA is TGTGCCAGCAGCTTAAACGGGATAGATACGCAGTATTTT. Translating it yields CASSLNGIDTQYF. Combining the CDR3 with reference TRBV7-3 and TRBJ2-3 gives the whole variable domain GAGVSQTPSNKVTEKGKYVELRCDPISGHTALYWYRQSLGQGPEFLIYFQGTGAADDSGLPNDRFFAVRPEGSVSTLKIQRTERGDSAVYLCASSLNGIDTQYFGPGTRLTVL.

This chain uses TRBV15 with TRBJ2-4; perhaps TRBD2 as D (5 bases). CDR3 length: 17 amino acids. Trimming took 0 bases from V and 5 from J, leaving 17 bases between them. Germline-derived CDR1 and CDR2 are LNHNV and YYDKDF (reference sequence). CDR3 residues: CATSRDSELGEQNIQYF. The DNA of the CDR3 is TGTGCCACCAGCAGAGATTCAGAGCTGGGAGAGCAAAACATTCAGTACTTC.

This clonotype was picked up many times. V usage is TRBV6-2 or TRBV6-3 and J usage is TRBJ2-5, with D uncertain. CDR1 and CDR2 (germline): MNHEY, SVGEGT. V gave up 5 bases and J gave up 2 bases, with 12 bases separating them. This CDR3 comprises 14 residues. The CDR3 DNA sequence: TGTGCCAGCAGTAGCCCTGGACCTCAAGAGACCCAGTACTTC. Its protein is CASSSPGPQETQYF.

This clonotype was counted between two and nine times. The chain recombines TRBV20-1 with TRBJ2-7, with TRBD2 matching 9 bases. Germline lookup yields CDR1 DFQATT and CDR2 SNEGSKA (reference sequence). The CDR3 runs to 16 residues. The junction had 10 bases not matched to a gene; V was cut back by 3 bases and J by 1 base. CDR3 amino acids: CSASSSGRRRSYEQYF. For the CDR3, the DNA is TGCAGTGCTAGTTCGAGCGGGAGGCGTAGGTCCTACGAGCAGTACTTC.

The chain combines TRBV29-1 with TRBJ2-3; tentatively, D is TRBD1 (6 bases). Germline V lookup: CDR1 SQVTM, CDR2 ANQGSEA. V was pared by 7 bases and J by 1 base, with 15 bases between. This CDR3 region has 14 residues. CDR3 sequence: CSARGRGGTDTQYF. As DNA, the CDR3 is TGCAGCGCCCGAGGCAGGGGAGGCACAGATACGCAGTATTTT.

This chain connects TRBV28 to TRBJ2-7; D ambiguous. Germline lookup yields CDR1 MDHEN and CDR2 SYDVKM. The CDR3 extends over 12 amino acids. V was shortened by 4 bases and J by 2 bases, with 6 bases between the two germline ends. CDR3 DNA sequence: TGTGCCAGCAGTTACGCACCCTACGAGCAGTACTTC. This encodes CASSYAPYEQYF. Full variable domain (remainder filled in from reference TRBV28 and TRBJ2-7): DVKVTQSSRYLVKRTGEKVFLECVQDMDHENMFWYRQDPGLGLRLIYFSYDVKMKEKGDIPEGYSVSREKKERFSLILESASTNQTSMYLCASSYAPYEQYFGPGTRLTVT.